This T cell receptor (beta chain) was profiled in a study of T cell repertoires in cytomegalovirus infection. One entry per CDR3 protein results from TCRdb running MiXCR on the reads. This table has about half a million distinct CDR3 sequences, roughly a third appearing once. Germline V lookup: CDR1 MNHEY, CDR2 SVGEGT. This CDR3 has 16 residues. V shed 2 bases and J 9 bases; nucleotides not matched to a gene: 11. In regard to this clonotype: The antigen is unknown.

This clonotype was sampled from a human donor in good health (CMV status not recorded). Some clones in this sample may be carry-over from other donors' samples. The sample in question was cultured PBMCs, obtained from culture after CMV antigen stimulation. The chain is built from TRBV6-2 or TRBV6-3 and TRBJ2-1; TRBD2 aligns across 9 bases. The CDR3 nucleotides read TGTGCCAGCAGTTACGCCTTAGCGGGAGTTCAACGTGAGCAGTTCTTC. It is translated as CASSYALAGVQREQFF.